This T cell receptor beta chain stems from a study of neurological immune-mediated disorders. CDR1 is SGHRS and CDR2 is YFSETQ in the germline V gene. V lost 0 bases and J lost 5, with 19 bases in between. The CDR3 is 17 residues long. At least ten counts were recorded for this clonotype. Its antigen is still unknown. Regarding the study as a whole: No CDR3 amino acid sequences were shared by expanded clones across subjects, suggesting private repertoires in all groups. Healthy controls had more TCR clonal expansion than multiple sclerosis, which showed the least, whereas HTLV-1-associated myelopathy showed the most.

A total of 2 million PBMCs stored at -80 degrees C provided the unsorted libraries. The cDNA was generated by 5'RACE with 10-nucleotide random UMIs. TCRdb ran MiXCR on the 5' RACE reads and lists one entry per CDR3 protein. The table records tens of thousands of distinct CDR3 sequences, 3% to 4% of them present only once. This chain links TRBV5-1 with TRBJ2-3; D is perhaps TRBD1 (8 bases). The TCR originated in a man aged 35-49 years with multiple sclerosis. The sample taken for sequencing was PBMCs. The DNA of the CDR3 is TGCGCCAGCAGCTTGGCGCAGGGGGCGGGAGTGATAGATACGCAGTATTTT. It specifies CASSLAQGAGVIDTQYF. Based on the CDR3 plus reference TRBV5-1 and TRBJ2-3, the full variable domain is KAGVTQTPRYLIKTRGQQVTLSCSPISGHRSVSWYQQTPGQGLQFLFEYFSETQRNKGNFPGRFSGRQFSNSRSEMNVSTLELGDSALYLCASSLAQGAGVIDTQYFGPGTRLTVL.